This TCR beta chain is drawn from a study of blood T cell repertoires in COVID-19. TCRdb keeps only in-frame clones here, not all; method: immunoSEQ multiplex PCR. The table has fewer than 350,000 clones, roughly 85% seen once. This CDR3 has 15 amino acids. The ends lost 3 bases at V and 0 bases at J; junction bases unmatched: 3. Germline V gives CDR1 MDHEN, CDR2 SYDVKM. The V call is TRBV28, the J call TRBJ1-1; 8 nucleotides match TRBD1. Sequencing used peripheral blood. The receptor comes from a human donor in a cohort sampled during active COVID-19. Here the CDR3 reads CASSFGQGLNTEAFF. The CDR3 nucleotides read TGTGCCAGCAGTTTCGGACAGGGATTGAACACTGAAGCTTTCTTT.